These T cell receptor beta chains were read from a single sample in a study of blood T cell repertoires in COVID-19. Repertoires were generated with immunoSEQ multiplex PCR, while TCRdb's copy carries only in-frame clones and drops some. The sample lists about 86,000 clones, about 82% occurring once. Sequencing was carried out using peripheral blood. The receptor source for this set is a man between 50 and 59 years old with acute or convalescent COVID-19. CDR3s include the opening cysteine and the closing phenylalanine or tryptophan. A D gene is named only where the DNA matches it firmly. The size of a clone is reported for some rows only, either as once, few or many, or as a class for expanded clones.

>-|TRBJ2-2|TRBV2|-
CASSDRGLDTGELFF
TGTGCCAGCAGTGACCGCGGACTGGACACCGGGGAGCTGTTTTTT
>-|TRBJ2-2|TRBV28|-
CASSKGVGSGELFF
TGTGCCAGCAGCAAAGGGGTGGGCAGCGGGGAGCTGTTTTTT
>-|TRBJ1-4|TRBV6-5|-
CASRQALNEKLFF
TGTGCCAGCAGACAGGCCCTTAATGAAAAACTGTTTTTT
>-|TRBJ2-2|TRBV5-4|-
CAAWGQNTGELFF
TGTGCCGCGTGGGGGCAGAACACCGGGGAGCTGTTTTTT
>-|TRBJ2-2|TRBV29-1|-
CSVTYTGELFF
TGCAGCGTTACTTACACCGGGGAGCTGTTTTTT
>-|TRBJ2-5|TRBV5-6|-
CASRDRNQETQYF
TGTGCCAGCCGAGACAGGAACCAAGAGACCCAGTACTTC
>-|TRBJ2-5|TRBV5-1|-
CASSLGGPQETQYF
TGCGCCAGCAGCTTAGGCGGGCCCCAAGAGACCCAGTACTTC
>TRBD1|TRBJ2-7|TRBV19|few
CASSTGTGYEQYF
TGTGCCAGTAGTACCGGGACAGGGTACGAGCAGTACTTC
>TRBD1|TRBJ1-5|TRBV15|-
CATSRSTLDRDGDQPQHF
TGTGCCACCAGCAGATCGACCTTGGACAGGGATGGGGATCAGCCCCAGCATTTT
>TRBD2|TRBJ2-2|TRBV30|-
CAWPGAGGPTGELFF
TGTGCCTGGCCGGGCGCGGGGGGGCCCACCGGGGAGCTGTTTTTT
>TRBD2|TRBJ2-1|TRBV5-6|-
CASSPGAGGYNEQFF
TGTGCCAGCAGCCCGGGAGCGGGAGGGTACAATGAGCAGTTCTTC
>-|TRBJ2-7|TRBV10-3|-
CAISEPGGSTSSYEQYF
TGTGCCATCAGTGAGCCCGGCGGAAGCACCAGCTCCTACGAGCAGTACTTC
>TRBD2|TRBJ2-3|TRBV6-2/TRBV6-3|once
CASSYVTSGGSGTQYF
TGTGCCAGCAGTTACGTGACTAGCGGGGGCTCGGGGACGCAGTATTTT
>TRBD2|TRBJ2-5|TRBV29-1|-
CSVLKWGGEGTETQYF
TGCAGCGTCCTTAAGTGGGGCGGGGAGGGTACGGAGACCCAGTACTTC
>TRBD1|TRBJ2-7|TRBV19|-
CASSMADRRPYEQYF
TGTGCCAGTAGTATGGCGGACAGGAGACCCTACGAGCAGTACTTC
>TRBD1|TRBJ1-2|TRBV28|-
CASSFRDRDNYGYTF
TGTGCCAGCAGTTTTAGGGACAGGGATAACTATGGCTACACCTTC
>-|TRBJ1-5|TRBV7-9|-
CASSLTGVNQPQHF
TGTGCCAGCAGCTTAACCGGGGTAAATCAGCCCCAGCATTTT
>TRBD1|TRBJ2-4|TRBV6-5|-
CASVPGQGAKNIQYF
TGTGCCAGCGTACCGGGACAGGGGGCCAAAAACATTCAGTACTTC
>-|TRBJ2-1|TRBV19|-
CASSILGLEEQFF
TGTGCCAGTAGTATATTGGGGCTAGAAGAGCAGTTCTTC
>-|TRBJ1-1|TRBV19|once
CASGQNAGMNTEAFF
TGTGCCAGCGGACAGAATGCCGGTATGAACACTGAAGCTTTCTTT
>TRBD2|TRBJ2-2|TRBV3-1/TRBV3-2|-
CASNILAGGATGELFF
TGTGCCAGCAACATCTTAGCGGGGGGGGCTACCGGGGAGCTGTTTTTT
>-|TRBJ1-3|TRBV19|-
CASSRGAGNTIYF
TGTGCCAGTAGTCGTGGAGCTGGAAACACCATATATTTT
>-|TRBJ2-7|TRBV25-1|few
CASSEWGGAGRYEQYF
TGTGCCAGCAGTGAATGGGGGGGGGCAGGTCGCTACGAGCAGTACTTC
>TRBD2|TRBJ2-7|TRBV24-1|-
CATSAPGGNEQYF
TGTGCCACCAGTGCCCCCGGGGGGAACGAGCAGTACTTC
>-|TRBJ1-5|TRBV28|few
CASSYSNQPQHF
TGTGCCAGTTCCTATAGCAATCAGCCCCAGCATTTT
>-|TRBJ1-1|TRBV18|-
CASSPLERLIRGSGAEAFF
TGTGCCAGCTCACCACTTGAGAGGCTAATTCGGGGATCGGGAGCTGAAGCTTTCTTT
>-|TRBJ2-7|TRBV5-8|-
CASSLGLSPYEQYF
TGTGCCAGCAGTCTCGGACTATCACCCTACGAGCAGTACTTC
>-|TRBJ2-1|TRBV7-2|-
CASSLLGVLGNEQFF
TGTGCCAGCAGCTTACTAGGGGTACTTGGGAATGAGCAGTTCTTC
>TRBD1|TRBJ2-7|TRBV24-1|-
CATSDPGTGGQEQYF
TGTGCCACCAGTGACCCCGGGACAGGGGGCCAAGAGCAGTACTTC
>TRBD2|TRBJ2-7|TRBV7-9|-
CASSLLGLDYEQYF
TGTGCCAGCAGCTTATTGGGACTAGACTACGAGCAGTACTTC
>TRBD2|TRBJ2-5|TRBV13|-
CASSQIAGGPETQYF
TGTGCCAGCAGCCAAATAGCGGGGGGGCCGGAGACCCAGTACTTC
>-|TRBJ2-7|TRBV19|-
CASMGREGYEQYF
TGTGCCAGTATGGGGCGGGAAGGCTACGAGCAGTACTTC
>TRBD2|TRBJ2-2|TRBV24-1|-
CATSDVGESSGWSTGELFF
TGTGCCACCAGTGATGTCGGTGAATCTAGCGGCTGGAGCACCGGGGAGCTGTTTTTT
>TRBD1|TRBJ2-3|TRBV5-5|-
CASSWTGQGTTQYF
TGTGCCAGCAGCTGGACAGGGCAGGGTACTACGCAGTATTTT
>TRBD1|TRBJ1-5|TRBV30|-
CAWAVRDRGYNQPQHF
TGTGCCTGGGCAGTCCGGGACAGGGGATACAATCAGCCCCAGCATTTT
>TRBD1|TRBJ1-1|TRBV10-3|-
CAISESDRARLNTEAFF
TGTGCCATCAGTGAGTCCGACAGGGCGAGGTTGAACACTGAAGCTTTCTTT
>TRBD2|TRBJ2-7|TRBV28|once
CASSLRPGLAGGASYEQYF
TGTGCCAGCAGTTTACGACCGGGACTAGCGGGCGGGGCCTCCTACGAGCAGTACTTC
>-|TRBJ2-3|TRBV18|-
CASSRARETDTQYF
TGTGCCAGCTCAAGGGCACGGGAGACAGATACGCAGTATTTT
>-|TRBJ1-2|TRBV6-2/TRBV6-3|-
CASSYGASRGYTF
TGTGCCAGCAGTTACGGGGCATCCCGGGGCTACACCTTC
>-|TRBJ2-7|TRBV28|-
CASCPGSSYEQYF
TGTGCCAGCTGCCCGGGGTCCTCCTACGAGCAGTACTTC
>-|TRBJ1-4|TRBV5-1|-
CASSEGQNEKLFF
TGCGCCAGCAGCGAGGGACAAAATGAAAAACTGTTTTTT
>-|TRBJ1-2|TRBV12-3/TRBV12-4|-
CASSINTGGYTF
TGTGCCAGCAGTATTAATACAGGGGGCTACACCTTC
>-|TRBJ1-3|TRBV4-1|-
CASSPNAGRGASGNTIYF
TGCGCCAGCAGCCCCAATGCGGGGCGGGGGGCCTCTGGAAACACCATATATTTT
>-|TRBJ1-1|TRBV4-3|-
CASSQERSSKTEAFF
TGCGCCAGCAGCCAAGAGAGGTCATCGAAAACTGAAGCTTTCTTT
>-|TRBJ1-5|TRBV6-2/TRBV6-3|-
CASSSRPKTGNQPQHF
TGTGCCAGCAGCTCCCGACCAAAGACTGGCAATCAGCCCCAGCATTTT
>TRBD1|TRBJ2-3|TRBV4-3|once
CASSQGRGISDTQYF
TGCGCCAGCAGCCAAGGCAGGGGGATTTCGGATACGCAGTATTTT
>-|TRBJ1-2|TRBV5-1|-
CASSLDRVGSYYGYTF
TGCGCCAGCAGCTTGGACAGGGTGGGGTCGTACTATGGCTACACCTTC
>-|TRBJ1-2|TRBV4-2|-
CASSQDSQANYGYTF
TGTGCCAGCAGCCAAGATTCGCAGGCTAACTATGGCTACACCTTC
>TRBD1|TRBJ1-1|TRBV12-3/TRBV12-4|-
CASSPDRGGIAFF
TGTGCCAGCAGCCCCGACAGGGGGGGAATAGCTTTCTTT
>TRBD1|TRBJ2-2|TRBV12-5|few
CASGLGDSTGELFF
TGTGCTAGTGGTTTGGGGGACAGCACCGGGGAGCTGTTTTTT
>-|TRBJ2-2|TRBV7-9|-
CASSTPYSGELFF
TGTGCCAGCAGCACCCCGTACTCCGGGGAGCTGTTTTTT
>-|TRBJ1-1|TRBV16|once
CASSHGASTVQNTEAFF
TGTGCCAGCAGCCATGGGGCCTCGACAGTACAGAACACTGAAGCTTTCTTT
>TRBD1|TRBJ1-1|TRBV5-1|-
CASSLRQGGSNTEAFF
TGCGCCAGCAGCTTACGACAGGGAGGATCGAACACTGAAGCTTTCTTT
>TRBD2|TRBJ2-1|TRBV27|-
CASNLAGGQYNEQFF
TGTGCCAGCAACCTCGCGGGGGGCCAATACAATGAGCAGTTCTTC
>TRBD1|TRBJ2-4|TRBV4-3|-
CASSQDGPTGSGGIQYF
TGCGCCAGCAGCCAAGATGGACCGACAGGGAGCGGAGGCATTCAGTACTTC